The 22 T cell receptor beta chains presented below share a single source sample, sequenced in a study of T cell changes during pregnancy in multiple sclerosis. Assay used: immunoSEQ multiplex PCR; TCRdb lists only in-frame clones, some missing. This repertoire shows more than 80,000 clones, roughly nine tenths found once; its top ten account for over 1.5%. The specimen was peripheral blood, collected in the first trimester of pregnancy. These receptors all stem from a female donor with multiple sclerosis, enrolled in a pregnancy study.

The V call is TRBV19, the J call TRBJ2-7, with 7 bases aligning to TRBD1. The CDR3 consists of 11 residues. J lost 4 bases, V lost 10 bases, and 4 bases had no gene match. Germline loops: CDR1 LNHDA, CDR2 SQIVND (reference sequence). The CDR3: CATVTGYEQYF. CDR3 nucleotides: TGTGCCACCGTGACAGGGTACGAGCAGTACTTC.

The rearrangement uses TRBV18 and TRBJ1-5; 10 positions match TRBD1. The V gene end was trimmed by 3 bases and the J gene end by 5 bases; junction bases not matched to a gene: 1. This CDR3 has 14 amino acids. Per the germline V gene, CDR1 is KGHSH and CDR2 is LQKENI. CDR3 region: CASSPGTGDQPQHF. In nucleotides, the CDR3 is TGTGCCAGCTCACCCGGGACAGGGGATCAGCCCCAGCATTTT.

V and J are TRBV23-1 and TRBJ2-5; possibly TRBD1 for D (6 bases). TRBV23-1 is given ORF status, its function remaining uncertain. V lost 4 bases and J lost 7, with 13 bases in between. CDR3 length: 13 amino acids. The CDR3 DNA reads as TGCGCCAGCAGTCTTAAGGGGGACGGGACCCAGTACTTC. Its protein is CASSLKGDGTQYF.

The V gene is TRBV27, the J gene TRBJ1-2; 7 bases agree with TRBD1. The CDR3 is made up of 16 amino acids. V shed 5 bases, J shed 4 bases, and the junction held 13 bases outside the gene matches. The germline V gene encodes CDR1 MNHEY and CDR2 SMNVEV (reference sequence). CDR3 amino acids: CASSPMPGQAPYGYTF. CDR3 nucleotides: TGTGCCAGCAGTCCCATGCCTGGACAGGCCCCCTATGGCTACACCTTC.

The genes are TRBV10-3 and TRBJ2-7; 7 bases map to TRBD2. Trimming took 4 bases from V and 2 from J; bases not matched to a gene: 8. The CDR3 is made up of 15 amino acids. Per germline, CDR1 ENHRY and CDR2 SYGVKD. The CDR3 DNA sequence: TGTGCCATCAGTGCCCTGGCGGGAGCGGCCTACGAGCAGTACTTC. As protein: CAISALAGAAYEQYF.

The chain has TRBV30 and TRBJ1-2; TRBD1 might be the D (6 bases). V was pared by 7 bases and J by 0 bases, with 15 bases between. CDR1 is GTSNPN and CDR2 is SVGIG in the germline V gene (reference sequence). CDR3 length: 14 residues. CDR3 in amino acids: CASMGTTANYGYTF. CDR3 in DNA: TGTGCCTCTATGGGGACAACGGCTAACTATGGCTACACCTTC.

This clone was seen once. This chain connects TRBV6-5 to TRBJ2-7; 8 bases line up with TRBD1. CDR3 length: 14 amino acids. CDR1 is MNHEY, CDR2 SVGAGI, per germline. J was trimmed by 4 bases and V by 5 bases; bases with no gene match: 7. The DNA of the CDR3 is TGTGCCAGCAGTAGCGGACAGGGTGGTTACGAGCAGTACTTC. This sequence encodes CASSSGQGGYEQYF.

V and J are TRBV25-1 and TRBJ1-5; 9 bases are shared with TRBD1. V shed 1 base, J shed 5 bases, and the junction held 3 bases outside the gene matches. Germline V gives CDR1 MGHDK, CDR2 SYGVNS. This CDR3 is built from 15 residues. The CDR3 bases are TGTGCCAGCAGTGAATCTCGGGACAGGGATCAGCCCCAGCATTTT. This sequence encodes CASSESRDRDQPQHF.

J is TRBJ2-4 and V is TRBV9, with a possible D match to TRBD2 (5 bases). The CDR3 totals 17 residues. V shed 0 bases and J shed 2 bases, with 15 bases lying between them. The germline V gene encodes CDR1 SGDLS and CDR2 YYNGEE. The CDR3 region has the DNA TGTGCCAGCAGCGTAGGTGCGGGCGGGCGTTCCAAAAACATTCAGTACTTC. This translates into CASSVGAGGRSKNIQYF.

The CDR3 protein is CASSTERGSEQYF. CDR3 coding DNA: TGTGCCAGCAGCACAGAGCGGGGCTCCGAGCAGTACTTC. The chain recombines TRBV7-3 with TRBJ2-7; TRBD2 aligns across 7 bases. Germline values: CDR1 SGHTA, CDR2 FQGTGA. The CDR3 is 13 amino acids. Trimming at V came to 5 bases and at J to 6 bases, leaving 7 bases not matched to a gene. Full variable domain (rest looked up from reference TRBV7-3 and TRBJ2-7): GAGVSQTPSNKVTEKGKYVELRCDPISGHTALYWYRQSLGQGPEFLIYFQGTGAADDSGLPNDRFFAVRPEGSVSTLKIQRTERGDSAVYLCASSTERGSEQYFGPGTRLTVT.

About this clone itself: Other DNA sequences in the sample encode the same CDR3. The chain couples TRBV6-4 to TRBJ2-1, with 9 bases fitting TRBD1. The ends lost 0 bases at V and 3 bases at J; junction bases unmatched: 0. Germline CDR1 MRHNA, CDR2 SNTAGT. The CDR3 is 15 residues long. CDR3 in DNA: TGTGCCAGCAGTGACTCGACAGGGGGCTACAATGAGCAGTTCTTC. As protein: CASSDSTGGYNEQFF.

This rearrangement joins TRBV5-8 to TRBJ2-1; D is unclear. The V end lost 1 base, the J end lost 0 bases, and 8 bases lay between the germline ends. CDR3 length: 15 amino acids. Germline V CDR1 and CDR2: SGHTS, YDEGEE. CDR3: CASSLSADSYNEQFF. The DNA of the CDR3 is TGTGCCAGCAGCTTGTCGGCGGACTCCTACAATGAGCAGTTCTTC.

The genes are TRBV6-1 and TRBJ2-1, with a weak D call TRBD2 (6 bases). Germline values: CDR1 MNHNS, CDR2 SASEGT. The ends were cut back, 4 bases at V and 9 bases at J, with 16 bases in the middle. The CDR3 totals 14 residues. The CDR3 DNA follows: TGTGCCAGCAGTGGGCGGGACTCCGCCGTTGAGCAGTTCTTC. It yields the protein CASSGRDSAVEQFF.

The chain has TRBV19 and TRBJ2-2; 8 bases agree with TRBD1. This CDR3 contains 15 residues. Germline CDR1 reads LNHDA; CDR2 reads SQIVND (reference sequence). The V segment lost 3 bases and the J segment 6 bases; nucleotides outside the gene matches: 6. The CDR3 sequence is CASSITRGRAGELFF. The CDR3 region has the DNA TGTGCCAGTAGTATCACCAGGGGGCGCGCCGGGGAGCTGTTTTTT. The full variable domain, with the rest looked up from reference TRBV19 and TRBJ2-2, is DGGITQSPKYLFRKEGQNVTLSCEQNLNHDAMYWYRQDPGQGLRLIYYSQIVNDFQKGDIAEGYSVSREKKESFPLTVTSAQKNPTAFYLCASSITRGRAGELFFGEGSRLTVL.

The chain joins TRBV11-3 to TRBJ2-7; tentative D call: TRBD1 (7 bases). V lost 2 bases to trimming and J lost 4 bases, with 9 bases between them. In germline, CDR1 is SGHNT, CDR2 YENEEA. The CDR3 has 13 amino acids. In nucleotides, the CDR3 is TGTGCCAGCAGCTTACCAGGGGGGTACGAGCAGTACTTC. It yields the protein CASSLPGGYEQYF. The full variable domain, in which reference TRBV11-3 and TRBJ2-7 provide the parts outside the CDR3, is EAGVVQSPRYKIIEKKQPVAFWCNPISGHNTLYWYLQNLGQGPELLIRYENEEAVDDSQLPKDRFSAERLKGVDSTLKIQPAELGDSAVYLCASSLPGGYEQYFGPGTRLTVT.

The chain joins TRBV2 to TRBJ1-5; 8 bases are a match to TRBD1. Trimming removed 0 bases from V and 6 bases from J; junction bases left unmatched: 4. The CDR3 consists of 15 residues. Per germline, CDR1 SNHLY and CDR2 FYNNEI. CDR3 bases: TGTGCCAGCAGTGAAGCTAGAGACAGGGGTCAGCCCCAGCATTTT. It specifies CASSEARDRGQPQHF.

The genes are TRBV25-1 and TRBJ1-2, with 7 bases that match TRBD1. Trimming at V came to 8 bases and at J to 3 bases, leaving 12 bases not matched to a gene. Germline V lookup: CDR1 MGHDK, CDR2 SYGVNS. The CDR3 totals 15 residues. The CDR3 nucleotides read TGTGCCAGCGGCCGGACAGGTGGAGATTACTATGGCTACACCTTC. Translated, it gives CASGRTGGDYYGYTF.

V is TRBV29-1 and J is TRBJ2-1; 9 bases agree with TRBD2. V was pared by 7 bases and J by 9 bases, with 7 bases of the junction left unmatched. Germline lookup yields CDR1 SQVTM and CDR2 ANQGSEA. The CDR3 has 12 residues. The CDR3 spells CSEEGLAGEQFF. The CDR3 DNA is TGCAGCGAAGAGGGACTAGCTGGTGAGCAGTTCTTC.

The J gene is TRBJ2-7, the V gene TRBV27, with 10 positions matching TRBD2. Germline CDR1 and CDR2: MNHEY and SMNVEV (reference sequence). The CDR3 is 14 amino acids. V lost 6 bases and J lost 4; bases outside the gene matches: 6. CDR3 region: CASSRTSGLYEQYF. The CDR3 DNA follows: TGTGCCAGCAGCCGGACTAGCGGCCTATACGAGCAGTACTTC.

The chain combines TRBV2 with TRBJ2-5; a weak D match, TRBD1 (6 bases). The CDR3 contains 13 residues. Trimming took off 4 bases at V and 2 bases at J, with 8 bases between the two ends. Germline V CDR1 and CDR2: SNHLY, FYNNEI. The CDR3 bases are TGTGCCAGCAGTGCAGGGGCTCAAGAGACCCAGTACTTC. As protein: CASSAGAQETQYF.

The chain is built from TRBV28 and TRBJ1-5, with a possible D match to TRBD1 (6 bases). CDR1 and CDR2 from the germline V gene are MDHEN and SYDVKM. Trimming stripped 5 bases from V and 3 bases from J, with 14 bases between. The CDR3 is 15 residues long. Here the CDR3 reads CASSGSQGFNQPQHF. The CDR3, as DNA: TGTGCCAGCAGTGGTAGCCAGGGGTTCAATCAGCCCCAGCATTTT.

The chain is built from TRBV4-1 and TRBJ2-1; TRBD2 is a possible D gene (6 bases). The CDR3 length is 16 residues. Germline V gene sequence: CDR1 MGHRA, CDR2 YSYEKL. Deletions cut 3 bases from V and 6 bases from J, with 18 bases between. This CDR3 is CASSQTPLTSTNEQFF. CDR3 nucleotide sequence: TGCGCCAGCAGCCAGACTCCCCTGACTAGTACCAATGAGCAGTTCTTC.